The source of this T cell receptor (beta chain) is a study of PD-1 blockade in classical Hodgkin lymphoma. Profiling relied on immunoSEQ multiplex PCR, and the TCRdb table lists in-frame clones only, not all of them. This table has 20,000 or so clones, more than 75% appearing once. To note about this clone: Its antigen is not identified.

V was clipped by 3 bases and J by 0 bases, with 17 bases between them. This CDR3 comprises 17 residues. Germline CDR1 and CDR2: LNHDA and SQIVND (reference sequence). Time point defined: cycle 4 day 1 (C4D1), after about 6 weeks of nivolumab. Relapse was seen in all patients after autologous stem cell transplantation, and brentuximab vedotin exposure was variable. Study-level findings and limits: Baseline TCR diversity was reportedly lower in newly diagnosed patients than in healthy donors. It was reported as lower still in relapsed/refractory patients.

The sequenced sample was peripheral blood mononuclear cells (PBMCs), obtained before the fourth cycle of nivolumab. The genes are TRBV19 and TRBJ1-2; D might be TRBD1 (6 bases). The sequence was obtained from a human donor with classical Hodgkin lymphoma. CDR3 nucleotides: TGTGCCAGTAGTATTACCCCCTCGGAGGGGGCTAACTATGGCTACACCTTC. It codes for CASSITPSEGANYGYTF.